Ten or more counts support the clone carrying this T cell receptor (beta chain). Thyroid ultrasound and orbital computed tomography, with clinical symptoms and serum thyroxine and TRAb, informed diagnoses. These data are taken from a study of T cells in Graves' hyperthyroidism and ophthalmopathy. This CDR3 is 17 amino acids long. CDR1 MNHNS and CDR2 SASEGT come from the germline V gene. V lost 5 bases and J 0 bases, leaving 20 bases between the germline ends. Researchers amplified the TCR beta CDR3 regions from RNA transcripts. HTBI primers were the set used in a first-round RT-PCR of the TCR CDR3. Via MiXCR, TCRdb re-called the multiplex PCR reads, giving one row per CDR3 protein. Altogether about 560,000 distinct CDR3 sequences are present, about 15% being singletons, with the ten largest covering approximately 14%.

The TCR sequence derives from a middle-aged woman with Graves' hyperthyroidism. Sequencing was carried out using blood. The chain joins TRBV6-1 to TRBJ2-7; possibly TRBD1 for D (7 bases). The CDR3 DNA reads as TGTGCCAGCAGTACCACCCCAGGGGGGCTCAGCTCCTACGAGCAGTACTTC. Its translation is CASSTTPGGLSSYEQYF.